This T cell receptor beta chain was found in a study of T-cell reconstitution after alpha-beta-depleted transplantation in children. Details on this clonotype: What it binds is not known.

Notes on the study in general: Alpha-beta T cells about two months after transplant reportedly derived from several hundred expanded graft clones. Day-60 TCRbeta diversity that was high in some patients was derived from surviving recipient T cells and thymic progenitors. T-cell counts and diversity at one year post-transplant came mainly from newly produced T cells.

The CDR3 loop spans 16 amino acids. Trimming at V came to 4 bases and at J to 2 bases, leaving 6 bases not matched to a gene. TCRbeta library preparation incorporated unique molecular identifiers. TCRdb independently ran MiXCR on the PCR reads; one entry per CDR3 protein. Of approximately 800,000 distinct CDR3 sequences listed, about 15% are singletons. The source material was PBMCs, mostly from graft donor cells, sampled 360 days after TCRalphabeta/CD19-depleted stem cell transplant. The V call is TRBV12-3 or TRBV12-4, the J call TRBJ2-7, with TRBD2 identical over 12 bases. This sequence originates from a male patient younger than 18 who had a stem cell transplant for acute lymphoblastic leukemia, so the T cells may come from the graft donor. The CDR3 DNA follows: TGTGCCAGCAGTTGGACCGGACTAGCGGGAACCTACGAGCAGTACTTC. Translated: CASSWTGLAGTYEQYF.